Detailed here is one T cell receptor beta chain. The antigen remains undetermined. These data come from a study of OX40 agonist ivuxolimab in advanced cancers. Germline loops: CDR1 MNHNS, CDR2 SASEGT. V shed 1 base and J shed 1 base, with 11 bases lying between them. This CDR3 is built from 16 residues. Study observations and caveats: Expanded clones belonging to CD8+ T cells outnumbered, on average, those of CD4+.

Generated by immunoSEQ multiplex PCR, the TCRdb table keeps only in-frame clones and is missing some. The sample has 65,000 to 75,000 clones; roughly nine tenths are singletons. This sequence joins TRBV6-1 and TRBJ1-5, with D uncertain. The receptor's source is an adult with an advanced solid tumor such as melanoma, head and neck, liver or kidney cancer. Sequencing was performed on CD4+ or CD8+ T cells sorted from blood, taken in a trial of the OX40 agonist ivuxolimab. The CDR3 coding sequence is TGTGCCAGCAGTGAAGGCAGCCTGGGGAGCAATCAGCCCCAGCATTTT. This translates into CASSEGSLGSNQPQHF.